The rows below give T cell receptor beta chains drawn from one sample of a study of blood T cell repertoires in COVID-19. The table came from immunoSEQ multiplex PCR; TCRdb's copy has only in-frame clones and leaves some out. Seen here are about 220,000 clones, approximately 85% observed once, and the top ten hold approximately 5.2%. The specimen sequenced was peripheral blood. The receptors were gathered from a woman in her seventies with COVID-19, enrolled during active disease. The CDR3 runs from the conserved cysteine through the conserved F or W.

V,CDR3
TRBV2,CASSAWTEGQPQHF
TRBV5-1,CASSLQGGSYEQYF
TRBV18,CASSIYTVGGTEAFF
TRBV28,CASITPGTGSYEQYF
TRBV28,CATSYGGATNEKLFF
TRBV9,CASSARTSGRNEQFF
TRBV18,CASSLGQPYEQYF
TRBV7-3,CASSLMRDSKLHF
TRBV7-9,CASSLIGGASNQPQHF
TRBV28,CASMFPEGGHSGANVLTF
TRBV7-3,CASSYTGVRTDTQYF
TRBV5-1,CASSPVPGGAYEQYF
TRBV2,CASSEVSGRAAEQFF
TRBV2,CASSEMRGQYGYTF
TRBV2,CASSEARTRYEKLFF
TRBV7-2,CASSLAQGHYGYTF
TRBV11-3,CASSKGAYEQYF
TRBV5-1,CASSFLAASTDTQYF
TRBV6-5,CASRVTGGNTEAFF
TRBV19,CASSPGTSGAGRNIQYF
TRBV6-2/TRBV6-3,CASSPPAGVQFF
TRBV5-1,CASSSGLPHYEQYF
TRBV7-9,CASSYWAGGDEKLFF
TRBV3-1/TRBV3-2,CASSPWNTGELFF
TRBV9,CASSVAPRYEQYF
TRBV6-2/TRBV6-3,CASSPGQANNEQFF
TRBV19,CASSGSGSSYEQYF
TRBV28,CASRKLAGGGTQYF
TRBV28,CASSLDREGIYEQYF
TRBV3-1/TRBV3-2,CASSQVNRDHEQYF
TRBV20-1,CSASPGTGGYEQYF
TRBV7-2,CASSPRTSGKSYEQYF